These 5 T cell receptor beta chains were sequenced from one sample in a study of T cells after posttransplantation cyclophosphamide. Sequencing used immunoSEQ multiplex PCR; TCRdb keeps in-frame clones, though not all of them. Among about 28,000 clones listed, 70% to 90% were seen once. The sample consisted of PBMCs. The origin of the receptors is a man in his fifties or sixties.

The genes are TRBV5-5 and TRBJ1-2; D unresolved. CDR3 length equals 14 residues. Trimming took 4 bases from V and 4 from J, leaving 14 bases between them. Germline loops: CDR1 SGHKS, CDR2 YYEKEE (reference sequence). The CDR3 bases are TGTGCCAGCAGCCGGGGAACTAGATCCTATGGCTACACCTTC. Amino acids: CASSRGTRSYGYTF.

This rearrangement joins TRBV28 to TRBJ2-3; 8 nucleotides line up with TRBD2. Germline loops: CDR1 MDHEN, CDR2 SYDVKM. V was pared by 4 bases and J by 4 bases, with 7 bases of the junction left unmatched. CDR3 length: 15 amino acids. CDR3 DNA sequence: TGTGCCAGCAGTTCCCCCAGCGGGGGATCAGATACGCAGTATTTT. Protein sequence: CASSSPSGGSDTQYF.

The chain links TRBV30 to TRBJ1-3; D call uncertain. The germline V gene encodes CDR1 GTSNPN and CDR2 SVGIG (reference sequence). The CDR3 covers 14 residues. V was trimmed by 2 bases and J by 2 bases, leaving 10 bases between them. In DNA form, the CDR3 reads TGTGCCTGGAGTTTAGGAGACCCTGGAAACACCATATATTTT. This encodes CAWSLGDPGNTIYF. Looking up the rest from reference TRBV30 and TRBJ1-3 gives the full variable domain: SQTIHQWPATLVQPVGSPLSLECTVEGTSNPNLYWYRQAAGRGLQLLFYSVGIGQISSEVPQNLSASRPQDRQFILSSKKLLLSDSGFYLCAWSLGDPGNTIYFGEGSWLTVV.

This clone showed up just once. The chain recombines TRBV7-9 with TRBJ2-1; no clear D gene. The CDR3 loop spans 14 amino acids. The V end was cut by 6 bases, the J end by 0 bases, with 9 bases between. The V gene's germline CDR1 is SEHNR and CDR2 FQNEAQ (reference sequence). In DNA form, the CDR3 reads TGTGCCAGCAGGACTGCCCCCTCCTACAATGAGCAGTTCTTC. It specifies CASRTAPSYNEQFF.

The rearrangement uses TRBV11-2 and TRBJ2-5; maybe TRBD2 (5 bases). V lost 4 bases, J lost 7 bases, and 10 bases lay in between. Germline V gene sequence: CDR1 SGHAT, CDR2 FQNNGV. There are 12 residues in the CDR3. The DNA of the CDR3 is TGTGCCAGCAGCTACGGTGGAGGGACCCAGTACTTC. Its protein product is CASSYGGGTQYF.